Shown below are 17 T cell receptor beta chains from a single sample sequenced in a study of OX40 agonist ivuxolimab in advanced cancers. Using immunoSEQ multiplex PCR, the repertoire was profiled, and TCRdb retains in-frame clones only, with some absent. The sample has 30,000 to 40,000 clones; approximately 83% are singletons. The sequences come from CD4+ or CD8+ T cells sorted from blood, collected in a trial of the OX40 agonist ivuxolimab. These TCRs come from an adult with an advanced solid tumor such as melanoma, head and neck, liver or kidney cancer.

This chain links TRBV6-5 with TRBJ1-2; maybe TRBD1 (5 bases). V was cut by 0 bases and J by 4 bases, with 12 bases left in between. Germline CDR1 is MNHEY and CDR2 is SVGAGI. This CDR3 comprises 15 residues. CDR3 sequence: CASSYSGTTLYGYTF. The CDR3 nucleotides read TGTGCCAGCAGTTACTCGGGGACCACCCTCTATGGCTACACCTTC.

This sequence joins TRBV7-9 and TRBJ1-2; D ambiguous. In germline, CDR1 is SEHNR, CDR2 FQNEAQ (reference sequence). The CDR3 totals 17 residues. V shed 1 base and J shed 2 bases, with 17 bases lying between them. The CDR3: CASSLVTSLGGNYGYTF. CDR3 nucleotides: TGTGCCAGCAGCTTAGTCACGAGCCTCGGAGGCAACTATGGCTACACCTTC.

This sequence joins TRBV25-1 and TRBJ1-2, with 7 bases identical to TRBD1. The CDR3 covers 15 residues. V shed 2 bases and J 6 bases; nucleotides not matched to a gene: 9. Germline V CDR1 and CDR2: MGHDK, SYGVNS. CDR3 nucleotide sequence: TGTGCCAGCAGTGAAAGAACAGGGGAGGGGAATGGCTACACCTTC. Its protein product is CASSERTGEGNGYTF.

The genes are TRBV5-1 and TRBJ2-7; the D gene is possibly TRBD1 (5 bases). Looked up from germline, CDR1 is SGHRS and CDR2 is YFSETQ. V was pared by 10 bases and J by 2 bases, with 19 bases between. The CDR3 is 14 residues long. CDR3: CASALKPGPYEQYF. The CDR3 coding sequence is TGCGCCTCAGCACTCAAACCAGGGCCCTACGAGCAGTACTTC.

DNA of the CDR3: TGTGCCAGTAGTCTAACAACAGGGGACGTTTTCTACAATGAGCAGTTCTTC. It yields the protein CASSLTTGDVFYNEQFF. The rearrangement links TRBV19 to TRBJ2-1, with 7 nucleotides matching TRBD1. Germline V gene lookup returns CDR1 LNHDA and CDR2 SQIVND (reference sequence). V was clipped by 5 bases and J by 3 bases; unmatched bases: 13. The CDR3 is 17 residues long.

About this clone itself: Its ends do not fully match the called genes, so a read error is possible. The V gene is TRBV4-1, the J gene TRBJ2-5; 9 bases line up with TRBD2. CDR3 length equals 15 residues. Germline CDR1 MGHRA, CDR2 YSYEKL. The CDR3: CASSQELREGEAQYF. Here the CDR3 DNA reads TGCGCCAGCAGCCAAGAACTGCGGGAGGGAGAGGCCCAGTACTTC.

The genes are TRBV28 and TRBJ1-1; no clear D gene. In germline, CDR1 is MDHEN, CDR2 SYDVKM. The CDR3 sequence is 15 residues long. Trimming removed 3 bases from V and 0 bases from J, with 11 bases in between. The CDR3 region is CASSFPIELNTEAFF. Here the CDR3 DNA reads TGTGCCAGCAGTTTTCCCATCGAATTGAACACTGAAGCTTTCTTT.

The V and J genes are TRBV14 and TRBJ2-1; D is undetermined. CDR3 length equals 15 residues. Germline values: CDR1 SGHDN, CDR2 FVKESK. V lost 4 bases to trimming and J lost 3 bases, with 13 bases between them. The CDR3 DNA follows: TGTGCCAGCAGCCCCCAGTTCGGTCACTACAATGAGCAGTTCTTC. It encodes CASSPQFGHYNEQFF. Full variable domain (outside the CDR3, taken from reference TRBV14 and TRBJ2-1): EAGVTQFPSHSVIEKGQTVTLRCDPISGHDNLYWYRRVMGKEIKFLLHFVKESKQDESGMPNNRFLAERTGGTYSTLKVQPAELEDSGVYFCASSPQFGHYNEQFFGPGTRLTVL.

The CDR3 bases are TGCGCCAGCAGCTTGATTGTTCGGGGGGGAAGCTCCTACAATGAGCAGTTCTTC. This translates into CASSLIVRGGSSYNEQFF. J is TRBJ2-1 and V is TRBV5-1, with TRBD2 identical over 8 bases. CDR1 SGHRS and CDR2 YFSETQ come from the germline V gene. V was pared by 1 base and J by 0 bases, with 9 bases of the junction left unmatched. This CDR3 spans 18 amino acids.

V gene TRBV4-1 combines with J gene TRBJ1-2; no clear D gene. This CDR3 is 15 amino acids long. V was shortened by 2 bases and J by 2 bases, with 12 bases between the two germline ends. The germline V gene encodes CDR1 MGHRA and CDR2 YSYEKL. The CDR3 coding sequence is TGCGCCAGCAGCCAAAGGGAGGAGGGAAACTATGGCTACACCTTC. Translated, it gives CASSQREEGNYGYTF.

The chain is built from TRBV9 and TRBJ2-3, with a tentative D call TRBD2 (5 bases). The CDR3 contains 12 residues. Germline lookup yields CDR1 SGDLS and CDR2 YYNGEE. V dropped 0 bases and J dropped 6 bases, with 5 bases sitting between them. Here the CDR3 reads CASSVGGDTQYF. Written as DNA, the CDR3 is TGTGCCAGCAGCGTAGGAGGGGATACGCAGTATTTT.

This chain links TRBV4-1 with TRBJ1-1; D is uncertain. V lost 0 bases and J lost 4, with 15 bases in between. CDR1 MGHRA and CDR2 YSYEKL come from the germline V gene. This CDR3 contains 16 residues. Here the CDR3 reads CASSQDLYSLGTEAFF. The CDR3 nucleotides are TGCGCCAGCAGCCAAGATTTATACAGTCTCGGCACTGAAGCTTTCTTT.

This clone was picked up one time. This chain joins TRBV27 and TRBJ2-2; no clear D. CDR3 length equals 12 residues. The germline CDR1 and CDR2 sequences are MNHEY and SMNVEV (reference sequence). The V and J ends lost 5 bases and 2 bases respectively, with 3 bases between them. This CDR3 reads CASSHNTGELFF. CDR3 nucleotides: TGTGCCAGCAGTCACAACACCGGGGAGCTGTTTTTT.

The J gene is TRBJ2-7, the V gene TRBV5-1, with TRBD1 identical over 8 bases. The germline V gene has CDR1 SGHRS and CDR2 YFSETQ. This CDR3 is built from 14 residues. V lost 2 bases to trimming and J lost 5 bases; unmatched junction nucleotides: 6. CDR3 bases: TGCGCCAGCAGCTTTTTCGCAGGGGGCAACGAGCAGTACTTC. Amino acids: CASSFFAGGNEQYF.

V and J are TRBV27 and TRBJ2-7, with TRBD2 matching over 8 bases. Per germline, CDR1 MNHEY and CDR2 SMNVEV (reference sequence). This CDR3 is built from 15 residues. Trimming took 5 bases from V and 6 from J; bases not matched to a gene: 12. DNA of the CDR3: TGTGCCAGCAGTCCTCGGACTAGCTGGGCCTCCGAGCAGTACTTC. Encoded protein: CASSPRTSWASEQYF.

This clone was found a few times. The V gene is TRBV4-2, the J gene TRBJ2-1; 8 nucleotides match TRBD2. This CDR3 is 15 amino acids long. With V trimmed by 8 bases and J by 4 bases, 10 bases remained unmatched. CDR1 LGHNA and CDR2 YNFKEQ come from the germline V gene. The CDR3 sequence: CASAAGEADYNEQFF. The CDR3 region has the DNA TGTGCCAGCGCAGCGGGAGAGGCGGATTACAATGAGCAGTTCTTC.

This sequence joins TRBV7-2 and TRBJ2-6; TRBD1 might be the D (6 bases). CDR1 SGHTA and CDR2 FQGNSA come from the germline V gene. Trimming shortened V by 2 bases and J by 1 base, and 6 bases separated the two germline ends. The length of the CDR3 is 15 residues. CDR3 bases: TGTGCCAGCAGCTTAACAGGGTCTGGGGCCAACGTCCTGACTTTC. It codes for CASSLTGSGANVLTF.